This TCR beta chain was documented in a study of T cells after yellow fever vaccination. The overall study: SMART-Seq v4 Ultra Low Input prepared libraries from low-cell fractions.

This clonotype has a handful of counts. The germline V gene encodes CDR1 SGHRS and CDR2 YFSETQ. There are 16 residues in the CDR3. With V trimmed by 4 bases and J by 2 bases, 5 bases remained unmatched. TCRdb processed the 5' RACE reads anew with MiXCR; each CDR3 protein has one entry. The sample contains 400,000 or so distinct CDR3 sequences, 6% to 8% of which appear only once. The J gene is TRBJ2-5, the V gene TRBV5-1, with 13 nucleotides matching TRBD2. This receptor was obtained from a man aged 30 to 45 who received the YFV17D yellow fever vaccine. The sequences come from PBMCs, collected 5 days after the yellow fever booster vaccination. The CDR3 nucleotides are TGCGCCAGCAGCACCATGGGACTAGCGGGACAAGAGACCCAGTACTTC. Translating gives CASSTMGLAGQETQYF.